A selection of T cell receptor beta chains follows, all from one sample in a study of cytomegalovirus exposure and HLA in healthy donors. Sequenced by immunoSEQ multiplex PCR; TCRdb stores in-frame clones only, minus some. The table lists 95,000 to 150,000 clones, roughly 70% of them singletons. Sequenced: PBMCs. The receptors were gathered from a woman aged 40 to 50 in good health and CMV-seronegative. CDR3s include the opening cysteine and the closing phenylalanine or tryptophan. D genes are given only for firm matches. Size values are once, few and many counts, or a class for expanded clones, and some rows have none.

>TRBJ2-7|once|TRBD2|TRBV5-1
CASSRSGSSYEQYF
TGCGCCAGCAGCAGGAGCGGGAGCTCCTACGAGCAGTACTTC
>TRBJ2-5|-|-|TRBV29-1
CSVDPHARVGETQYF
TGCAGCGTTGACCCACACGCCCGGGTTGGCGAGACCCAGTACTTC
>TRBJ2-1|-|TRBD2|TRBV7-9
CASSIGTSVNNEQFF
TGTGCCAGCAGCATAGGGACTAGCGTTAACAATGAGCAGTTCTTC
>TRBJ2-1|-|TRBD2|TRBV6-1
CASTRSGGAGFF
TGTGCTAGCACTCGGAGCGGGGGGGCGGGGTTCTTC
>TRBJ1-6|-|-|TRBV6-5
CASSRTGGQKAPLHF
TGTGCCAGCAGTAGAACCGGCGGACAAAAGGCACCCCTCCACTTT
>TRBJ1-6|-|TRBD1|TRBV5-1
CASSQNGQDNSPLHF
TGCGCCAGCAGCCAGAATGGACAGGATAATTCACCCCTCCACTTT
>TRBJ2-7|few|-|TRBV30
CAWSVPSYEQYF
TGTGCCTGGAGTGTACCGAGCTACGAGCAGTACTTC
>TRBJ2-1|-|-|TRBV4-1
CASSQDWRRSSYNEQFF
TGCGCCAGCAGCCAAGATTGGAGGAGGAGCTCCTACAATGAGCAGTTCTTC
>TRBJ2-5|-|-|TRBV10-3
CAISERQSQETQYF
TGTGCCATCAGTGAGAGACAGTCCCAAGAGACCCAGTACTTC
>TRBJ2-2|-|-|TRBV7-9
CASSLGQGGTGELFF
TGTGCCAGCAGCTTAGGTCAGGGTGGTACCGGGGAGCTGTTTTTT
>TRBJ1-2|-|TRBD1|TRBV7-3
CASSPRGRGNDYGYTF
TGTGCCAGCAGCCCCAGGGGGCGCGGGAACGACTATGGCTACACCTTC
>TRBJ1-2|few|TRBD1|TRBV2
CASSPRTGGASGYGYTF
TGTGCCAGCAGCCCGAGGACAGGGGGCGCGAGTGGCTATGGCTACACCTTC
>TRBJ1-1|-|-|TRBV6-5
CASSYPGQNTEAFF
TGTGCCAGCAGTTACCCAGGACAGAACACTGAAGCTTTCTTT
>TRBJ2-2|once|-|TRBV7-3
CASSFSALTPVAGELFF
TGTGCCAGCAGCTTTTCCGCCCTCACTCCGGTCGCCGGGGAGCTGTTTTTT
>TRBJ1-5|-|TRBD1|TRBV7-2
CASSERGGAQPQHF
TGTGCCAGCAGCGAAAGAGGGGGCGCTCAGCCCCAGCATTTT
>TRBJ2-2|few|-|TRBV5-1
CASSLAAGFGELFF
TGCGCCAGCAGCTTGGCGGCAGGGTTCGGGGAGCTGTTTTTT
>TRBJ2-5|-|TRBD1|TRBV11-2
CASSLFSGTGGGTQYF
TGTGCCAGCAGCTTATTTTCCGGGACAGGGGGAGGGACCCAGTACTTC
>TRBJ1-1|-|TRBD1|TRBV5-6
CASSLPDRRTEAFF
TGTGCCAGCAGCTTACCGGACAGGAGGACTGAAGCTTTCTTT
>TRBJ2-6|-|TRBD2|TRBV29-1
CSVSSGRSGANVLTF
TGCAGCGTTTCTAGCGGGAGGTCTGGGGCCAACGTCCTGACTTTC
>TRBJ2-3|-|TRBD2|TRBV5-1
CASSSLAGGTTDTQYF
TGCGCCAGCAGCTCTCTAGCGGGGGGCACCACAGATACGCAGTATTTT
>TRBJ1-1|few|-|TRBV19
CASSITGIMNTEAFF
TGTGCCAGTAGTATTACCGGTATAATGAACACTGAAGCTTTCTTT
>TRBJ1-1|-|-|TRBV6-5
CASRLTTSNTEAFF
TGTGCCAGCAGACTTACTACTTCGAACACTGAAGCTTTCTTT
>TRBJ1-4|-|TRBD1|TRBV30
CAWNPTGWTNEKLFF
TGTGCCTGGAACCCGACAGGGTGGACTAATGAAAAACTGTTTTTT
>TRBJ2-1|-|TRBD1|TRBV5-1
CASSLQGAGNEQFF
TGCGCCAGCAGCTTGCAGGGGGCTGGGAATGAGCAGTTCTTC
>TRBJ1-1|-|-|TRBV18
CASSPGTTREAFF
TGTGCCAGCTCACCCGGAACGACACGAGAAGCTTTCTTT
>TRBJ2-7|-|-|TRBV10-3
CAISERRGSSYEQYF
TGTGCCATCAGTGAGCGACGGGGGAGCTCCTACGAGCAGTACTTC
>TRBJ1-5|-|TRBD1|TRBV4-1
CASSQGPQTGGNQPQHF
TGCGCCAGCAGCCAAGGCCCACAAACAGGGGGGAATCAGCCCCAGCATTTT
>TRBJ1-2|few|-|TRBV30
CARERRPTPYGYTF
TGTGCCCGGGAACGACGACCGACCCCCTATGGCTACACCTTC
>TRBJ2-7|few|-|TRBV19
CASSFLGSEQYF
TGTGCCAGTAGTTTTCTTGGCTCCGAGCAGTACTTC
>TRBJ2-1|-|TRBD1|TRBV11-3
CASSLGTGAYNEQFF
TGTGCCAGCAGCCTAGGGACAGGGGCCTACAATGAGCAGTTCTTC
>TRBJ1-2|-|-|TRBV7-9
CASSLGPDRLNTNYGYTF
TGTGCCAGCAGCCTAGGCCCAGACAGACTTAATACCAACTATGGCTACACCTTC
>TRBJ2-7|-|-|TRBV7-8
CASSLGASGVGEQYF
TGTGCCAGCAGCTTGGGCGCTTCGGGGGTGGGCGAGCAGTACTTC
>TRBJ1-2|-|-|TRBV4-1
CASSLRIAVVDYGYTF
TGCGCCAGCAGCCTACGGATAGCTGTGGTAGACTATGGCTACACCTTC
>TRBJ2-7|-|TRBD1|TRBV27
CASSGTGNSYEQYF
TGTGCCAGCTCCGGGACAGGGAACTCCTACGAGCAGTACTTC
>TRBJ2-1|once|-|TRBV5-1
CASSSDRGTQFF
TGCGCCAGCAGCTCGGATCGAGGAACGCAGTTCTTC
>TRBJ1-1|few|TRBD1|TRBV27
CASSSKTGGTEAFF
TGTGCCAGCAGTTCTAAGACAGGGGGTACTGAAGCTTTCTTT
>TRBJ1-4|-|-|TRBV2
CASSAGYLANEKLFF
TGTGCCAGCAGTGCCGGGTATTTGGCTAATGAAAAACTGTTTTTT
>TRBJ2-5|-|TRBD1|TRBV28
CASSRDRGSQETQYF
TGTGCCAGCAGTCGGGACAGGGGGAGCCAAGAGACCCAGTACTTC
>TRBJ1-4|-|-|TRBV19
CASSDMAGGHEKLFF
TGTGCCAGTAGTGATATGGCAGGCGGGCATGAAAAACTGTTTTTT
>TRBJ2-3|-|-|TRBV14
CASSQDRVGTQYF
TGTGCCAGCAGCCAAGACCGCGTTGGTACGCAGTATTTT
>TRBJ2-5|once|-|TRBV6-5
CASSYGGSRQETQYF
TGTGCCAGCAGTTACGGCGGCAGCCGGCAAGAGACCCAGTACTTC
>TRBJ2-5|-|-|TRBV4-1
CASSQDGIGGLGETQYF
TGCGCCAGCAGCCAAGATGGGATTGGAGGGCTGGGGGAGACCCAGTACTTC